This T cell receptor beta chain was found in a study of shared clonotypes between healthy human individuals. Study as a whole: Researchers assigned three CD4 naive, three CD4 memory, two CD8 naive and one CD8 memory plate to each donor.

Naive CD8 populations comprised CD45RO-negative cells positively selected for CCR7, excluding terminally differentiated effector memory CD45RA+ cells. Assay: immunoSEQ multiplex PCR; the TCRdb copy retains only in-frame clones and omits some. This table holds hundreds of thousands of clones, 98% found once. V lost 5 bases to trimming and J lost 2 bases, with 16 bases between them. Germline CDR1 and CDR2: MNHEY and SMNVEV (reference sequence). This CDR3 contains 15 residues. The J gene is TRBJ2-7, the V gene TRBV27; TRBD1 might be the D (6 bases). The origin of this receptor is a man aged 25 to 45 in good health. The source material was naive CD8+ T cells sorted from blood. CDR3 sequence reads: CASSVGTKITYEQYF. The CDR3 DNA follows: TGTGCCAGCAGTGTGGGGACAAAGATTACCTACGAGCAGTACTTC.